The 2 T cell receptor beta chains below all came from one sample that was sequenced in a study of cytomegalovirus exposure and HLA in healthy donors. PCR employed 60 Vbeta and 13 Jbeta primers. TCRdb's copy holds only in-frame clones and misses some; the assay was immunoSEQ multiplex PCR. The sample lists roughly 100,000 clones; around 66% were seen once. Material: PBMCs. These TCRs come from a woman in her forties or fifties in good health and CMV-seronegative.

The rearrangement links TRBV7-8 to TRBJ1-4; 7 bases align to TRBD1. Germline V gene sequence: CDR1 SGHVS, CDR2 FQNEAQ. The CDR3 runs to 16 residues. After removal of 3 bases from V and 8 bases from J, the junction contained 12 bases not matched to a gene. CDR3 sequence (DNA): TGTGCCAGCAGCTTCGCCCCACAGGGGAATCGCGAAAAACTGTTTTTT. It encodes CASSFAPQGNREKLFF.

In its sample, this clone was seen a few times. The chain couples TRBV29-1 to TRBJ1-2, with 7 bases matching TRBD1. J lost 5 bases, V lost 5 bases, and 5 bases had no gene match. This CDR3 has 12 amino acids. CDR1 and CDR2 (germline): SQVTM, ANQGSEA. CDR3: CSVRDSRYGYTF. The CDR3 DNA reads as TGCAGCGTTCGGGACAGCCGTTATGGCTACACCTTC.